The TCR beta chain described here comes from a study of OX40 agonist ivuxolimab in advanced cancers. Turning to the study itself: A mean age of roughly 60 years, range about 20 to 85, was recorded, and over 65% were male.

This clone was detected a few times. This table comes from immunoSEQ multiplex PCR, and its TCRdb copy is limited to in-frame clones, with some not included. This sample has about 19,000 clones; 80% to 90% occur once, and the top ten carry 26%. The germline V and J ends were trimmed by 5 bases and 4 bases, with 15 bases remaining between them. Germline lookup yields CDR1 SGHVS and CDR2 FQNEAQ. The CDR3 is made up of 14 amino acids. This TCR was sampled from an adult with an advanced solid tumor such as melanoma, head and neck, liver or kidney cancer. This chain connects TRBV7-8 to TRBJ2-7, with a weak D call TRBD1 (5 bases). The specimen was CD4+ or CD8+ T cells sorted from blood, collected in a trial of the OX40 agonist ivuxolimab. The CDR3 loop reads CASSPRSRAYEQYF. DNA for the CDR3: TGTGCCAGCAGCCCCCGGTCCAGGGCATACGAGCAGTACTTC.